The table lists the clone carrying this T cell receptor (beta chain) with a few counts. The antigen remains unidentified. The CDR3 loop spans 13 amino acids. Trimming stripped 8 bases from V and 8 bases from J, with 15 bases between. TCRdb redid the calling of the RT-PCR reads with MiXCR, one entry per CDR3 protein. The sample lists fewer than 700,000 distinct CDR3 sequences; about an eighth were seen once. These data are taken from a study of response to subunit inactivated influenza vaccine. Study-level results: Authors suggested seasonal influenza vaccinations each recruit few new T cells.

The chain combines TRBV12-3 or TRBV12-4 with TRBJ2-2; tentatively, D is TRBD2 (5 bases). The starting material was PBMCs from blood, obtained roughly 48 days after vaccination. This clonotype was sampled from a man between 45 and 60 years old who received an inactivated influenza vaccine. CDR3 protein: CASGELFSGELFF. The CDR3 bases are TGTGCCAGCGGGGAGTTGTTTTCTGGGGAGCTGTTTTTT.